Listed here are 2 T cell receptor beta chains from one sample, sequenced in a study of regulatory T cells in long-lasting Graves disease. According to the study, TCR beta libraries were built with iRepertoire HTBI primers and CDR3-region Arm-PCR. A single record per CDR3 protein comes from TCRdb applying MiXCR to the multiplex PCR reads. The repertoire holds 400,000 to 500,000 distinct CDR3 sequences, with about 16% as singletons. Time point reported: newly diagnosed GD, antithyroid drugs for less than 3 months. Extracted RNA from PBMCs served as the source of the TCR library. These records were also assigned to another study, of T cells in Graves' hyperthyroidism and ophthalmopathy.

Sequenced here: peripheral blood mononuclear cells (PBMCs), sampled at new diagnosis, from a patient treated with antithyroid drugs. The receptors stem from a woman aged 18-29 years with Graves disease.

This clonotype turned up a few times. V and J are TRBV7-2 and TRBJ2-7; D remains unclear. CDR1 is SGHTA, CDR2 FQGNSA, per germline. This CDR3 is built from 13 residues. V shed 5 bases and J shed 6 bases, with 14 bases lying between them. CDR3 nucleotide sequence: TGTGCCAGCAGCATGGGCCTGGTCCGCGAGCAGTACTTC. Translated, it gives CASSMGLVREQYF.

This sequence joins TRBV20-1 and TRBJ2-7; D remains ambiguous. V was shortened by 1 base and J by 9 bases, with 10 bases between the two germline ends. The CDR3 runs to 11 residues. CDR1 is DFQATT, CDR2 SNEGSKA, per germline (reference sequence). In DNA form, the CDR3 reads TGCAGTGCTAGAGCAGAGTCCAGGCAGTACTTC. Protein product: CSARAESRQYF.